Listed here is a single TCR beta chain. Vbeta (60) and Jbeta (13) primers were used in the PCR. Profiling relied on immunoSEQ multiplex PCR, and the TCRdb table lists in-frame clones only, not all of them. This sample's table has about 46,000 clones. These data originate in a study of cytomegalovirus exposure and HLA in healthy donors. The CDR3 has 11 residues. CDR1 is ENHRY and CDR2 is SYGVKD in the germline V gene. The germline V and J ends were trimmed by 3 bases and 4 bases, with 4 bases remaining between them. Sequencing was done on a sample of PBMCs. The origin of this receptor is a woman between 35 and 50 years old in good health and CMV-seronegative. J is TRBJ2-7 and V is TRBV10-3; no clear D gene. CDR3 bases: TGTGCCATCAGTGACCTGTACGAGCAGTACTTC. Translating gives CAISDLYEQYF.